This TCR beta chain was captured by sequencing in a study of T cell clones after liver transplantation. Study as a whole: A pre-transplant mixed lymphocyte reaction with TCRbeta sequencing defined graft-donor-reactive clones followed in post-transplant blood. HCV positivity affected three of eight recipients; the rest lacked autoimmune or viral indications. Patients counted as tolerant after at least one year off all immunosuppression, enzymes not exceeding twice normal.

Notes on this clone: Its antigen is not known.

Overall study results and limits: Compared with third party-reactive sequences, donor-reactive ones declined more, independent of withdrawal success.

Sequenced by immunoSEQ multiplex PCR; TCRdb stores in-frame clones only, minus some. The data contain tens of thousands of clones, 80% of them singletons. The V and J ends lost 5 bases and 6 bases respectively, with 14 bases between them. This CDR3 has 14 residues. Germline CDR1 and CDR2: SGHAT and FQNNGV. This receptor was taken from a human patient who received a liver transplant. Some T cells may be provided by the graft donor. Sequenced material: CD4+ T cells from blood, taken 12 months after liver transplant. The gene calls are TRBV11-2 and TRBJ2-1, with no clear D. The CDR3 loop reads CASSPLRTGNEQFF. The CDR3 nucleotides read TGTGCCAGCAGCCCCCTTCGTACGGGCAATGAGCAGTTCTTC.